What follows are 9 T cell receptor beta chains derived from one specimen sequenced in a study of beta chain features in type 1 diabetes. These TCRs' antigens remain unknown. cDNA synthesis used the whole RNA isolate, giving expressed TCRB sequences. Profiling relied on immunoSEQ multiplex PCR, and the TCRdb table lists in-frame clones only, not all of them. The sample carries approximately 17,000 clones, around 70% recorded once. General study results and limits: Among patients with Type 1 diabetes, TCRB CDR3s were moderately but significantly shorter in every one of the four CD4+ subsets.

The specimen was stem cell memory CD4+ T cells from blood. The receptor source for this set is a man aged 25 to 45 with type 1 diabetes.

This clone was recorded only once. V and J are TRBV5-1 and TRBJ2-5; the D gene is possibly TRBD2 (6 bases). The CDR3 covers 16 residues. Germline CDR1 reads SGHRS; CDR2 reads YFSETQ. Between the trimmed V and J ends, which lost 0 bases and 3 bases, there was a span of 15 bases. The CDR3 region has the DNA TGCGCCAGCAGCTTGGGGTCTGCGGGGTTCGAAGAGACCCAGTACTTC. Translated: CASSLGSAGFEETQYF.

This chain links TRBV7-9 with TRBJ2-5; 9 positions match TRBD1. Per the germline V gene, CDR1 is SEHNR and CDR2 is FQNEAQ (reference sequence). The ends lost 3 bases at V and 5 bases at J; junction bases unmatched: 7. This CDR3 is built from 15 residues. The CDR3 DNA is TGTGCCAGCAGCTTGCCGGGACAGGGAGGGGAGACCCAGTACTTC. Protein product: CASSLPGQGGETQYF.

This clone was recorded once. The chain recombines TRBV5-1 with TRBJ2-1; 8 positions match TRBD1. This CDR3 comprises 16 residues. Germline-derived CDR1 and CDR2 are SGHRS and YFSETQ. The V segment lost 0 bases and the J segment 8 bases; nucleotides outside the gene matches: 10. This CDR3 reads CASSLAVTGARDEQFF. The CDR3 nucleotides read TGCGCCAGCAGCTTGGCCGTGACAGGGGCTAGGGATGAGCAGTTCTTC.

The CDR3 loop is CASSWGGSEEQFF. CDR3 coding DNA: TGTGCCAGCAGTTGGGGAGGGAGTGAGGAGCAGTTCTTC. The genes are TRBV28 and TRBJ2-1, with 7 positions matching TRBD2. The CDR3 is 13 residues long. Looked up from germline, CDR1 is MDHEN and CDR2 is SYDVKM. Losses at the gene ends were 4 bases for V and 10 bases for J; bases not matched to a gene: 7. The full variable domain, rest sourced from reference TRBV28 and TRBJ2-1, is DVKVTQSSRYLVKRTGEKVFLECVQDMDHENMFWYRQDPGLGLRLIYFSYDVKMKEKGDIPEGYSVSREKKERFSLILESASTNQTSMYLCASSWGGSEEQFFGPGTRLTVL.

The chain employs TRBV7-2 and TRBJ2-7; D perhaps matches TRBD1 (6 bases). The CDR3 consists of 15 residues. Germline-derived CDR1 and CDR2 are SGHTA and FQGNSA. The V gene lost 1 base and the J gene lost 3 bases, with 13 bases spanning the gap. The CDR3 DNA reads as TGTGCCAGCAGCTTAGGATCCCGGACAGACTACGAGCAGTACTTC. It translates to CASSLGSRTDYEQYF.

There are a few counts of this clone. This chain uses TRBV7-8 with TRBJ2-7; 9 bases agree with TRBD1. CDR3 length: 14 residues. V shed 6 bases and J 2 bases; nucleotides not matched to a gene: 5. Germline CDR1 is SGHVS and CDR2 is FQNEAQ. The CDR3 bases are TGTGCCAGCAGACAGAACAGGGGGCCCTACGAGCAGTACTTC. It specifies CASRQNRGPYEQYF.

The chain has TRBV7-2 and TRBJ2-3; TRBD2 aligns across 8 bases. CDR3 length: 15 amino acids. Unmatched junction bases numbered 5, after V lost 3 bases and J lost 3 bases. Germline CDR1 is SGHTA and CDR2 is FQGNSA. Here the CDR3 reads CASSFRGGGTDTQYF. The CDR3 bases are TGTGCCAGCAGCTTCCGGGGGGGCGGGACAGATACGCAGTATTTT.

This clone has a handful of counts. V gene TRBV5-4 combines with J gene TRBJ2-2; D is undetermined. The CDR3 runs to 12 residues. The V and J ends lost 1 base and 5 bases respectively, with 3 bases between them. The germline gives CDR1 SGHNT, CDR2 YYREEE (reference sequence). CDR3: CASSLYTGELFF. CDR3 nucleotide sequence: TGTGCCAGCAGCTTGTATACCGGGGAGCTGTTTTTT.

J is TRBJ2-5 and V is TRBV18, with TRBD2 as a possible D gene (5 bases). Trimming stripped 3 bases from V and 5 bases from J, with 10 bases between. The germline gives CDR1 KGHSH, CDR2 LQKENI. The CDR3 consists of 13 residues. As DNA, the CDR3 is TGTGCCAGCTCACCCGGGGTAATGGAGACCCAGTACTTC. Translated: CASSPGVMETQYF.